These 20 T cell receptor beta chains originate from one sample sequenced in a study of identical twins. TCRdb redid the calling of the 5' RACE reads with MiXCR, one entry per CDR3 protein. This table holds 230,000 or so distinct CDR3 sequences, approximately 8.3% found once. These data were likewise used in another study, on yellow fever vaccine responses in identical twins.

Specimen: CD8+ T cells sorted from blood. The receptors stem from a woman aged 18-29 years in good health.

The chain joins TRBV2 to TRBJ2-2; tentative D call: TRBD2 (6 bases). In germline, CDR1 is SNHLY, CDR2 FYNNEI. The CDR3 contains 18 residues. The CDR3 loop is CTCSTPLGAPEGTGELFF. The CDR3 DNA reads as TGTACCTGCAGTACACCTCTTGGGGCACCGGAGGGCACCGGGGAGCTGTTTTTT.

The chain couples TRBV2 to TRBJ1-1; tentative D call: TRBD1 (5 bases). The CDR3 sequence is 13 residues long. CDR1 SNHLY and CDR2 FYNNEI come from the germline V gene. V lost 4 bases to trimming and J lost 3 bases, with 9 bases between them. CDR3 loop: CASSAGWDTEAFF. CDR3 in DNA: TGTGCCAGCAGTGCAGGGTGGGACACTGAAGCTTTCTTT.

The rearrangement joins TRBV24-1 to TRBJ2-5, with D maybe TRBD1 (6 bases). Germline CDR1 KGHDR, CDR2 SFDVKD. Trimming left V 4 bases short and J 2 bases short, with 10 bases between. The CDR3 length is 14 residues. CDR3 in amino acids: CATSDPGQQETQYF. CDR3 nucleotide sequence: TGTGCCACCAGTGACCCCGGACAGCAAGAGACCCAGTACTTC.

This clonotype came up a few times. J is TRBJ2-1 and V is TRBV20-1, with D perhaps TRBD2 (6 bases). The V and J ends lost 5 bases and 8 bases respectively, with 16 bases between them. CDR3 length: 13 residues. The germline CDR1 and CDR2 sequences are DFQATT and SNEGSKA (reference sequence). This CDR3 is CSASGLPPDEQFF. The CDR3 bases are TGCAGTGCTTCGGGACTCCCCCCCGATGAGCAGTTCTTC.

The J gene is TRBJ2-5, the V gene TRBV10-3; D assignment may be TRBD1 or TRBD2 (5 bases each). The CDR3 extends over 16 amino acids. Looked up from germline, CDR1 is ENHRY and CDR2 is SYGVKD. V lost 3 bases and J lost 3, with 17 bases in between. The CDR3 loop reads CAISEGTGIREETQYF. CDR3 coding DNA: TGTGCCATCAGTGAAGGAACGGGAATCAGGGAAGAGACCCAGTACTTC.

This clonotype was counted ten times or more. The chain combines TRBV11-2 with TRBJ2-3; 9 positions match TRBD2. The CDR3 has 19 amino acids. Germline CDR1 and CDR2: SGHAT and FQNNGV. Germline trimming cut 1 base from V and 2 bases from J; bases unmatched to any gene: 13. CDR3 in amino acids: CASSLGRLGSGGHTDTQYF. CDR3 in DNA: TGTGCCAGCAGCTTAGGCCGCTTGGGAAGCGGGGGGCACACAGATACGCAGTATTTT.

The chain couples TRBV12-3 or TRBV12-4 to TRBJ1-1; tentative D call: TRBD1 (5 bases). CDR3 size: 15 residues. Trimming shortened V by 3 bases and J by 5 bases, and 16 bases separated the two germline ends. The CDR3 DNA reads as TGTGCCAGCAGTTTGGGAGGGGTTGCCCGAACTGAAGCTTTCTTT. It translates to CASSLGGVARTEAFF.

This clonotype was detected ten times or more. The J gene is TRBJ2-1, the V gene TRBV12-3 or TRBV12-4; 7 bases map to TRBD1. This CDR3 is built from 14 residues. The ends lost 5 bases at V and 0 bases at J; junction bases unmatched: 1. CDR3 sequence (DNA): TGTGCCAGCAGTCGACAGGGCTCCTACAATGAGCAGTTCTTC. Amino acid sequence: CASSRQGSYNEQFF.

This clonotype was seen a few times. The rearrangement joins TRBV6-5 to TRBJ2-2; 9 bases are a match to TRBD2. J was trimmed by 1 base and V by 6 bases; bases with no gene match: 6. There are 16 residues in the CDR3. Germline V gene lookup returns CDR1 MNHEY and CDR2 SVGAGI. The CDR3 nucleotides read TGTGCCAGCAGCTTACTAGCGGGCCTGAACACCGGGGAGCTGTTTTTT. Translation: CASSLLAGLNTGELFF.

The chain has TRBV2 and TRBJ2-1; no clear D gene. The V and J ends lost 7 bases and 9 bases respectively, with 10 bases between them. Germline-derived CDR1 and CDR2 are SNHLY and FYNNEI. The CDR3 length is 11 residues. CDR3 DNA sequence: TGTGCCAGCAAGAGTTCCGGTGAGCAGTTCTTC. It encodes CASKSSGEQFF.

The chain links TRBV7-9 to TRBJ1-2; 8 bases map to TRBD1. The V gene end was trimmed by 4 bases and the J gene end by 4 bases; junction bases not matched to a gene: 8. CDR1 and CDR2 (germline): SEHNR, FQNEAQ (reference sequence). The CDR3 has 15 amino acids. The CDR3 protein is CASSSDRDFFYGYTF. CDR3 in DNA: TGTGCCAGCAGCTCGGACAGGGACTTCTTCTATGGCTACACCTTC.

The rearrangement joins TRBV7-9 to TRBJ1-4; D unclear. V was clipped by 4 bases and J by 8 bases, with 17 bases between them. Germline assignment: CDR1 SEHNR and CDR2 FQNEAQ (reference sequence). CDR3 length: 15 residues. Here the CDR3 DNA reads TGTGCCAGCAGCTCCACGGTGGGCAAATGGGAAAAACTGTTTTTT. It yields the protein CASSSTVGKWEKLFF.

The sample holds a few counts of this clonotype. The chain recombines TRBV2 with TRBJ2-2; 8 bases line up with TRBD1. Trimming cost V 4 bases and J 7 bases; bases outside gene matches: 5. The CDR3 totals 14 residues. The germline CDR1 and CDR2 sequences are SNHLY and FYNNEI. The CDR3 sequence: CASSGTGIVGELFF. The CDR3 bases are TGTGCCAGCAGTGGGACAGGGATTGTCGGGGAGCTGTTTTTT.

There are a few counts of this clonotype. This CDR3 is CSVGGIRGMSGETQYF. Written as DNA, the CDR3 is TGCAGCGTTGGGGGGATCAGGGGGATGAGCGGAGAGACCCAGTACTTC. The chain has TRBV29-1 and TRBJ2-5; 7 nucleotides align to TRBD1. V was pared by 4 bases and J by 4 bases, with 15 bases of the junction left unmatched. CDR1 and CDR2 from the germline V gene are SQVTM and ANQGSEA. CDR3 length equals 16 residues. Full variable domain (rest looked up from reference TRBV29-1 and TRBJ2-5): SAVISQKPSRDICQRGTSLTIQCQVDSQVTMMFWYRQQPGQSLTLIATANQGSEATYESGFVIDKFPISRPNLTFSTLTVSNMSPEDSSIYLCSVGGIRGMSGETQYFGPGTRLLVL.

This clonotype was seen at least ten times. The CDR3 reads CASSPSGTFNEQFF. CDR3 DNA sequence: TGTGCCAGCAGCCCTTCCGGGACCTTCAATGAGCAGTTCTTC. This chain joins TRBV12-3 or TRBV12-4 and TRBJ2-1; D is possibly TRBD1 or TRBD2 (5 bases each). CDR3 length: 14 amino acids. V lost 6 bases and J 6 bases, leaving 15 bases between the germline ends.

The rearrangement links TRBV20-1 to TRBJ2-7; D perhaps matches TRBD2 (5 bases). CDR3 size: 14 residues. Germline V gene sequence: CDR1 DFQATT, CDR2 SNEGSKA (reference sequence). The V gene lost 3 bases and the J gene lost 3 bases, with 15 bases spanning the gap. The CDR3 coding sequence is TGCAGTGCTAGGCTCCTCCTAGAGGGCTACGAGCAGTACTTC. Translating it yields CSARLLLEGYEQYF.

This clonotype was counted between two and nine times. The chain combines TRBV27 with TRBJ2-7, with D possibly TRBD2 on 5 matching bases. This CDR3 is 15 amino acids long. Germline V gene lookup returns CDR1 MNHEY and CDR2 SMNVEV (reference sequence). Trimming pared 2 bases from V and 0 bases from J, leaving 11 bases between. CDR3 amino acids: CASSLGGLSSYEQYF. CDR3 sequence (DNA): TGTGCCAGCAGTTTAGGCGGGTTGAGCTCCTACGAGCAGTACTTC.

The gene calls are TRBV4-3 and TRBJ1-2; the match to TRBD1 covers 7 bases. CDR3 length: 12 residues. Losses at the gene ends were 3 bases for V and 11 bases for J; bases not matched to a gene: 6. Per the germline V gene, CDR1 is LGHNA and CDR2 is YSLEER. The CDR3 DNA reads TGCGCCAGCAGCCAGTCAGGGGGTTGGTACACCTTC. Protein sequence: CASSQSGGWYTF.

The chain uses TRBV7-9 and TRBJ2-2; 9 positions agree with TRBD2. The V segment lost 0 bases and the J segment 6 bases; nucleotides outside the gene matches: 8. This CDR3 comprises 17 residues. CDR1 is SEHNR, CDR2 FQNEAQ, per germline (reference sequence). Here the CDR3 DNA reads TGTGCCAGCAGCTTAGCGGGTCGGCTAGCGGGGCCCGGGGAGCTGTTTTTT. Translated: CASSLAGRLAGPGELFF.

In its sample, this clonotype was seen many times. One base away lies a much larger clone, so this may be a sequencing read error. The chain joins TRBV7-9 to TRBJ2-1; D gene uncertain. CDR3 length equals 13 residues. V lost 5 bases to trimming and J lost 0 bases, with 5 bases between them. Per the germline V gene, CDR1 is SEHNR and CDR2 is FQNEAQ (reference sequence). The CDR3 DNA follows: TGTGCCAGCAGCATGAGCTCCTACAATGAGCAGTTCTTC. Residues: CASSMSSYNEQFF.